There are a few counts of the clone carrying this T cell receptor beta chain. The antigen remains undetermined. The sample is drawn from a study of T-cell reconstitution after alpha-beta-depleted transplantation in children. Study outcomes and limitations: Surviving recipient T cells and thymic progenitors produced the high day-60 TCRbeta diversity seen in some patients. Several hundred expanded graft clones reportedly gave rise to the alpha-beta T cells present about two months after transplant. T-cell numbers and diversity, one year after transplant, stemmed largely from T cells that were newly produced.

V lost 5 bases and J lost 8, with 11 bases in between. This CDR3 has 12 amino acids. Per germline, CDR1 SGHRS and CDR2 YFSETQ. Construction of the TCRbeta library involved unique molecular identifiers. One entry per CDR3 protein results from TCRdb running MiXCR on the PCR reads. The profile shows under 250,000 distinct CDR3 sequences, approximately 15% of them singletons. This specimen was PBMCs, mostly from graft donor cells, taken 360 days after TCRalphabeta/CD19-depleted stem cell transplant. This clonotype originated in a male patient aged 2-15 years who had a stem cell transplant for acute lymphoblastic leukemia, so the T cells may come from the graft donor. The V and J genes are TRBV5-1 and TRBJ2-1; unclear D gene. The CDR3 loop is CASSERVDEQFF. DNA for the CDR3: TGCGCCAGCAGTGAAAGGGTGGATGAGCAGTTCTTC.